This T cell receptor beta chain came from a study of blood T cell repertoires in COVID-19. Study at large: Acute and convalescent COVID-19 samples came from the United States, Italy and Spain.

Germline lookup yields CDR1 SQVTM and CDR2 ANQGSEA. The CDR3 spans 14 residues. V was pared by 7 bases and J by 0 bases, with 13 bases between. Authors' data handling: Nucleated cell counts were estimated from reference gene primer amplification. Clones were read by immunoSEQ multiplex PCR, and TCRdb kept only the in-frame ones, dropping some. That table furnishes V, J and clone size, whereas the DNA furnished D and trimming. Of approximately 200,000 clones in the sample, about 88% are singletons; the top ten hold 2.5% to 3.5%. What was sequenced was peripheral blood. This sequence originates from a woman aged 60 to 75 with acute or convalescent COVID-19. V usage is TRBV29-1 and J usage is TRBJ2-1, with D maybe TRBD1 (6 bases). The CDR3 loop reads CSAADSRSYNEQFF. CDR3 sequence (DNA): TGCAGCGCCGCGGACAGCCGCTCCTACAATGAGCAGTTCTTC.